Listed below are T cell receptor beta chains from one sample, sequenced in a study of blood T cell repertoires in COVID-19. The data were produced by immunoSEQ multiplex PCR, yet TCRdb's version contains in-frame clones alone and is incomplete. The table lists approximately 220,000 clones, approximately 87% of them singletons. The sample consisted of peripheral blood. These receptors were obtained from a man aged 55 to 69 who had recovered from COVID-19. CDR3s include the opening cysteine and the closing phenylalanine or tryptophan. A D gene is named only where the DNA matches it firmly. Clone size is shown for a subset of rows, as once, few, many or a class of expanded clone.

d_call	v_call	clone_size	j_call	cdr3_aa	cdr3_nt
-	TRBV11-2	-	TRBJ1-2	CASSLDTNAVYYGYTF	TGTGCCAGCAGCTTGGACACTAACGCGGTATACTATGGCTACACCTTC
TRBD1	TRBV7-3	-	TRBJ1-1	CASSFTPTGRETEAFF	TGTGCCAGCAGCTTTACCCCGACAGGGAGAGAGACTGAAGCTTTCTTT
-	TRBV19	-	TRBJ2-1	CASSIPPPANEQFF	TGTGCCAGTAGTATACCCCCGCCCGCGAATGAGCAGTTCTTC
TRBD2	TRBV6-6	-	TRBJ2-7	CATRLAEMYEQYF	TGTGCCACCAGACTAGCGGAGATGTACGAGCAGTACTTC
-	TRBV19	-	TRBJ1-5	CASTVEGASNQPQHF	TGTGCCAGTACCGTGGAAGGGGCTAGCAATCAGCCCCAGCATTTT
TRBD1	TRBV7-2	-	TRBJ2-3	CASSRTGGSDTQYF	TGTGCCAGCAGCCGGACAGGGGGGTCAGATACGCAGTATTTT
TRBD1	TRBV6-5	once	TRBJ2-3	CASSPQGAGTDTQYF	TGTGCCAGCAGCCCACAGGGGGCTGGCACAGATACGCAGTATTTT
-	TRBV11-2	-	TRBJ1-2	CASSSGSNAYGYTF	TGTGCCAGCAGCTCAGGCTCCAACGCCTATGGCTACACCTTC
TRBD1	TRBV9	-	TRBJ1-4	CASSVAPTGINEKLFF	TGTGCCAGCAGCGTAGCCCCGACAGGGATTAATGAAAAACTGTTTTTT
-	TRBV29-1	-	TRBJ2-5	CSAAQETQYF	TGCAGCGCAGCCCAAGAGACCCAGTACTTC
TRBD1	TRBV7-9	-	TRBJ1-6	CASSLAQGTGGSPLHF	TGTGCCAGCAGCTTAGCGCAAGGGACAGGGGGTTCACCCCTCCACTTT
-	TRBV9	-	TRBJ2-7	CASSPRGASYEQYF	TGTGCCAGCAGCCCACGGGGGGCCTCCTACGAGCAGTACTTC
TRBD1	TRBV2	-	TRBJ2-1	CASSGQGKQFF	TGTGCCAGCTCGGGACAGGGGAAGCAGTTCTTC
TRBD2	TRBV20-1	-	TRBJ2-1	CSASGTSSYNEQFF	TGCAGTGCTAGTGGGACTAGCAGTTACAATGAGCAGTTCTTC